This T cell receptor beta chain appears in the sequencing data of a study of memory CD4+ T cells and cytomegalovirus serostatus. Study-level findings and limits: 67 of 164 known CMV-associated TCRbeta sequences appeared in CD4+ memory.

The sort gate was single viable CD3+CD4+CD8-CD45RO+ cells for memory CD4+ T cells. Total CD4+ T cells were enriched by CD4 positive selection. As processed by the authors: After removing out-of-frame reads, approximately 2 million distinct TCRbeta sequences remained. The protocol was immunoSEQ multiplex PCR, while the TCRdb copy is restricted to in-frame clones and leaves out a portion. V and J calls and clone size come straight from that table; D and trimming were deduced from the DNA. The repertoire holds around 60,000 clones, around 86% seen once, with 0.88% in the top ten. On this clone: Its antigen is currently unknown.

This TCR came from an adult in good health and CMV-seronegative. The sequencing input was memory CD4+ T cells from blood.

CDR3 sequence (DNA): TGTGCCTGGAGTAGGGCAGGGGTCAACCGGCAACAGCCCCAGCATTTT. Its protein is CAWSRAGVNRQQPQHF. The chain combines TRBV30 with TRBJ1-5; possibly TRBD1 for D (6 bases). Per the germline V gene, CDR1 is GTSNPN and CDR2 is SVGIG (reference sequence). V shed 2 bases and J shed 7 bases, with 21 bases lying between them. This CDR3 has 16 amino acids.